This is a list of T cell receptor beta chains from one sample in a study of early T cells in non-severe SARS-CoV-2 infection. MiXCR, applied by TCRdb to the 5' RACE reads, yields one record per CDR3 protein. The sample holds some 53,000 distinct CDR3 sequences, around 8% seen once. The sample was whole blood. The receptor set was obtained from an adult who was a healthcare worker with PCR-confirmed SARS-CoV-2 infection or an uninfected control (not recorded which). The CDR3 runs from the conserved cysteine through the conserved F or W. D genes are given only for firm matches. Not every row has a clone size; where given, it reads once, few, many or a size class.

D	size	J	V	CDR3
.	many	TRBJ2-7	TRBV6-1	CASSEFRRGIEQYF
.	.	TRBJ1-1	TRBV27	CASSFRRLNTEAFF
.	.	TRBJ2-3	TRBV27	CASSLIGVRDTQYF
.	.	TRBJ1-3	TRBV15	CATSAPGGNTIYF
.	many	TRBJ1-4	TRBV12-3/TRBV12-4	CASSLSRDGKLFF
.	many	TRBJ2-7	TRBV12-3/TRBV12-4	CASSSLGHRSEQYF
TRBD2	.	TRBJ2-7	TRBV7-2	CASRPGLGEMWEQYF
.	.	TRBJ1-2	TRBV19	CASSHTLGYGYTF
.	many	TRBJ2-7	TRBV2	CASSEGGAVLEQYF
TRBD1	few	TRBJ2-1	TRBV6-2/TRBV6-3	CASSYSTRQGAGSFEQFF
.	.	TRBJ2-7	TRBV7-3	CASSAGLGYEQYF
.	few	TRBJ2-7	TRBV28	CASSHPLSVQYF
TRBD2	.	TRBJ2-3	TRBV20-1	CSTGGRSTDTQYF
.	.	TRBJ2-1	TRBV5-1	CASSLDALSGYNEQFF
TRBD1	.	TRBJ2-3	TRBV15	CATSAGTGGKADTQYF
.	many	TRBJ1-1	TRBV7-9	CASSPPGPVEAFF